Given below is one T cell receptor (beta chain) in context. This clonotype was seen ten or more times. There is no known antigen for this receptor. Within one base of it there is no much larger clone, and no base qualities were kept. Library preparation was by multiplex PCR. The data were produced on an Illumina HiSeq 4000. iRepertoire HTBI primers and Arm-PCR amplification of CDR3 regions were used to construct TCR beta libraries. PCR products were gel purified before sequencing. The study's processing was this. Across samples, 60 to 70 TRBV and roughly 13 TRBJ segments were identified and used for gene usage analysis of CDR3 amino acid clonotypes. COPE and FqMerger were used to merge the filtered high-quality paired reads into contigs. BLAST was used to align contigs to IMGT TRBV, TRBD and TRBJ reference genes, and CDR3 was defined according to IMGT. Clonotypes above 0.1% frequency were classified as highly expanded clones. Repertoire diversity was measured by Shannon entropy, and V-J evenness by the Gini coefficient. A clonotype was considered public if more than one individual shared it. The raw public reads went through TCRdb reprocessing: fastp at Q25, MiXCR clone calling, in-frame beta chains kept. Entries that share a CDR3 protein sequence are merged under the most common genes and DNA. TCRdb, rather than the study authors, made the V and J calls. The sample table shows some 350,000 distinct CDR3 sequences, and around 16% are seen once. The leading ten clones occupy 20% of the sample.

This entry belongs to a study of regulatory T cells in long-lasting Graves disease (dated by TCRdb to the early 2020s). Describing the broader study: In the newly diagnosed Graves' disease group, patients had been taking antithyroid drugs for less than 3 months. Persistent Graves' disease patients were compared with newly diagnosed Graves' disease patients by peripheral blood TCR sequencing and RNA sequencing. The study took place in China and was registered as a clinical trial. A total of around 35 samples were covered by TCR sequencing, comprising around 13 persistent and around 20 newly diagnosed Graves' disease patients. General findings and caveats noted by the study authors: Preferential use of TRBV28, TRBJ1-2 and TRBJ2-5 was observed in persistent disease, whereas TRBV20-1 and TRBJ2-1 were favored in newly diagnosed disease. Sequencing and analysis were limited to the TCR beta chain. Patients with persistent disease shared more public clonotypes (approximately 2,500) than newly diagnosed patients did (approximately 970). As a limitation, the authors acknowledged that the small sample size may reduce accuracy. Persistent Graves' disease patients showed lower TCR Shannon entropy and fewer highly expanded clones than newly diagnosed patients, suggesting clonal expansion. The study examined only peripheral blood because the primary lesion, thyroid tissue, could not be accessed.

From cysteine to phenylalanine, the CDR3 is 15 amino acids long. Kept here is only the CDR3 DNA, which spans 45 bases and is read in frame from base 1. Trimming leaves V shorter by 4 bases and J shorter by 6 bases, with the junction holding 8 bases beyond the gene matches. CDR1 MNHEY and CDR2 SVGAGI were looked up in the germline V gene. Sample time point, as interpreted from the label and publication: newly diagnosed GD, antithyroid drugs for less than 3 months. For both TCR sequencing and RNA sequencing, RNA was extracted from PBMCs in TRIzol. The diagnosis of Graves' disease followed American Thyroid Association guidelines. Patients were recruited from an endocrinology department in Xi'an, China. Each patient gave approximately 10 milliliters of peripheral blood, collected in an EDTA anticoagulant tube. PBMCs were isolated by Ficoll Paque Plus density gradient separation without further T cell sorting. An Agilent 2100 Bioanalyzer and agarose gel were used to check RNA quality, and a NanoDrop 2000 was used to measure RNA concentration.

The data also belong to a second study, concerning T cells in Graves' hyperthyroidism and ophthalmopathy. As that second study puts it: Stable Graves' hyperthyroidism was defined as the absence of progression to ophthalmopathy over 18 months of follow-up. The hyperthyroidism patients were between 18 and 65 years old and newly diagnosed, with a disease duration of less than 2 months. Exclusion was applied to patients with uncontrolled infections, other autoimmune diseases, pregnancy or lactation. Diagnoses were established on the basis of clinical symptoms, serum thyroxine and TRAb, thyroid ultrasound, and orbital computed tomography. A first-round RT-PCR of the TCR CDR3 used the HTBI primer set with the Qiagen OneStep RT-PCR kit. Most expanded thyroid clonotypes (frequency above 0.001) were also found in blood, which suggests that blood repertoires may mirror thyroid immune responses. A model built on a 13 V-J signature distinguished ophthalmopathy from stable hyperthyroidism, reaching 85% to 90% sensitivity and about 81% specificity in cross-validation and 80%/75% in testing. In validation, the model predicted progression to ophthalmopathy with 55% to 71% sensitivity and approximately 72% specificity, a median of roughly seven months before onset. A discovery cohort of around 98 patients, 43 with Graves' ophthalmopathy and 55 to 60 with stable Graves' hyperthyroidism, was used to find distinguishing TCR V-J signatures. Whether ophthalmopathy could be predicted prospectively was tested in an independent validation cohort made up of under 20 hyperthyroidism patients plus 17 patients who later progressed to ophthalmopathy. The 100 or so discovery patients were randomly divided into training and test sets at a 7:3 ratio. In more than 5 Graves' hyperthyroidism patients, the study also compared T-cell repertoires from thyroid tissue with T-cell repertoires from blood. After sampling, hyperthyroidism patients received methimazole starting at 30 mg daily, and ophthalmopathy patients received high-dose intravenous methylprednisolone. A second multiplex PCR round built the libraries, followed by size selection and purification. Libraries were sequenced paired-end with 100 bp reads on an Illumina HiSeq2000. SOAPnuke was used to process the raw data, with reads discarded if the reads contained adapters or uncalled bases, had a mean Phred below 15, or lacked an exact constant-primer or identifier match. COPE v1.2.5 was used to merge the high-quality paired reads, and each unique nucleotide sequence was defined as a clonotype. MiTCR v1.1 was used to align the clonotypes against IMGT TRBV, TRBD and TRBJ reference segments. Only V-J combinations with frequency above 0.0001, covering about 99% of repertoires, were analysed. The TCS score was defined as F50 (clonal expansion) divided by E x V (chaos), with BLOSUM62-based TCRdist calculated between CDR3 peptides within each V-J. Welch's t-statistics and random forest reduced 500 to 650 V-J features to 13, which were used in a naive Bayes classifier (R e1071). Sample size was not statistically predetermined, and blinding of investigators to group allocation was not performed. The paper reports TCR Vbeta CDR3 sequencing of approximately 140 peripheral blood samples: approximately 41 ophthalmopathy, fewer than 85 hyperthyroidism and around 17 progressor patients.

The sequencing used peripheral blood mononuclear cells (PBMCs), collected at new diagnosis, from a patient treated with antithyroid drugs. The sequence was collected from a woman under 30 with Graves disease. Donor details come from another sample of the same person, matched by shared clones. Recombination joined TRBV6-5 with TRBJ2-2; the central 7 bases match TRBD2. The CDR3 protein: CASSFEGGYAGELFF. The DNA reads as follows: TGTGCCAGCAGTTTCGAGGGAGGGTACGCCGGGGAGCTGTTTTTT.